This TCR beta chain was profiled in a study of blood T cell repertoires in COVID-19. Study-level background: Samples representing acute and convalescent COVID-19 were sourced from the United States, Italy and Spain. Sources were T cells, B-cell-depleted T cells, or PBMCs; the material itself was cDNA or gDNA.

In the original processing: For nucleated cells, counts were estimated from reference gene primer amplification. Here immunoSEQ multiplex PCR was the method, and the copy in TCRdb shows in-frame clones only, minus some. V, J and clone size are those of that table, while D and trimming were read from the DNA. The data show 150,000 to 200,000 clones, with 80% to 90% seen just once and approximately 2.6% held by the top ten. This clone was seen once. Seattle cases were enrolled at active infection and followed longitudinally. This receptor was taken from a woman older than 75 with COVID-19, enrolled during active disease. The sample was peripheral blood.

The CDR3 sequence: CASSPGAGAGNQPQHF. DNA for the CDR3: TGTGCCAGCTCACCAGGGGCGGGAGCGGGAAATCAGCCCCAGCATTTT. The rearrangement uses TRBV18 and TRBJ1-5, with a possible D match to TRBD1 (5 bases). The V gene's germline CDR1 is KGHSH and CDR2 LQKENI. Trimming left V 2 bases short and J 4 bases short, with 15 bases between. This CDR3 region has 16 residues.